Below, one TCR beta chain is given with its context. This receptor's antigen is unknown. The input lacks base qualities; no much larger clone sits a single base away. The CDR3 regions of human TCRbeta chains were analyzed by immunosequencing. The authors processed their data as follows. Repertoire TCRs were matched against a reference library of SARS-CoV-2-specific TCRs generated with the MIRA antigen-specificity platform. Breadth was defined as the fraction of unique TCRs that were SARS-CoV-2-associated, and depth was defined as the fraction of total T cells that were SARS-CoV-2-associated. Using the MIRA data, each spike-specific TCR was mapped to the spike region that the TCR reacts to and placed in a CD4 or CD8 class. Log10-transformed breadth and depth values were compared by one-way ANOVA with Sidak's multiple comparisons tests. Entries here come from immuneACCESS through TCRdb and include only in-frame sequences with V and J called. Some clones fail to appear in such tables; in the studies checked, an unresolved V gene covers under half of the shortfall, and the cause of the remainder is unknown. V and J calls and clone size come straight from that table; D and trimming were deduced from the DNA. The sample table shows approximately 92,000 clones, and 85% to 90% are seen once. The top ten hold 10% of the sample.

This sample is part of a study of T cell responses to AZD1222 COVID-19 vaccine (dated by TCRdb to 2020 to 2023). Regarding the complete study: AZD1222 recipients whose second dose came at about 4 weeks and those whose second dose came at about 12 weeks were combined into one group, since spike-specific TCR depth and breadth did not differ between the two schedules. Trial participants were enrolled by age into subgroups of 18-55, 56-69 and 70-plus years, and roughly 150, 30 and 60 TCR-sequenced participants, respectively, were included in these subgroups. A total of 233 trial participants underwent TCR sequencing, of whom approximately 210 received two doses of AZD1222 and roughly 25 received two doses of the MenACWY control vaccine. The study at large found these results: Most participants were white British and females outnumbered males, and the authors suggested that clonal diversity may have been underestimated. Reportedly, close to half of the unique spike-specific TCRs recognized epitopes lying outside the regions that are mutated in the B.1.351 and B.1.1.7 variants. After two AZD1222 doses, spike-specific TCR breadth and depth were significantly higher than at day 0 and than in MenACWY recipients. The whole spike protein was spanned by vaccine-associated CD4 TCRs, and dominant responses were seen in regions 160-218 and 743-854. In the small 56-69-year group, the increase in depth fell short of significance, most likely because of low power. Conclusions about previously exposed vaccinees are limited, since just five to seven AZD1222 recipients were seropositive for SARS-CoV-2 at baseline. Because no day 14 peak-response samples were available, repertoires were characterized only after the peak T cell response.

V gives up 7 bases and J gives up 7 bases, and the segment between their germline ends measures 16 bases. From the cysteine up to the phenylalanine, the CDR3 has a length of 14 residues. Kept here is only the CDR3 DNA, which spans 42 bases and is read in frame from base 1. As encoded in the germline V gene, CDR1 is SNHLY while CDR2 is FYNNEI. The time point label corresponds to: baseline before first vaccination. Vaccinee samples were obtained from the UK trials COV001 and COV002, which included a single-blind randomized controlled phase 2/3 trial of AZD1222 (ChAdOx1 nCoV-19) in healthy adults. For TCRbeta chain sequencing, PBMC samples from trial participants were taken at day 0 and at day 28 after the second dose.

The receptor's source is an adult in good health. The chain is encoded by TRBV2 joined to TRBJ2-2; the D element could tentatively be TRBD1 or TRBD2, as 5 bases agree for each. The source material was peripheral blood, sampled on day 0 of AZD1222 vaccination. The CDR3 region has the sequence CASTSGTGVGELFF. The DNA is TGTGCCAGCACCTCCGGGACCGGCGTCGGGGAGCTGTTTTTT.